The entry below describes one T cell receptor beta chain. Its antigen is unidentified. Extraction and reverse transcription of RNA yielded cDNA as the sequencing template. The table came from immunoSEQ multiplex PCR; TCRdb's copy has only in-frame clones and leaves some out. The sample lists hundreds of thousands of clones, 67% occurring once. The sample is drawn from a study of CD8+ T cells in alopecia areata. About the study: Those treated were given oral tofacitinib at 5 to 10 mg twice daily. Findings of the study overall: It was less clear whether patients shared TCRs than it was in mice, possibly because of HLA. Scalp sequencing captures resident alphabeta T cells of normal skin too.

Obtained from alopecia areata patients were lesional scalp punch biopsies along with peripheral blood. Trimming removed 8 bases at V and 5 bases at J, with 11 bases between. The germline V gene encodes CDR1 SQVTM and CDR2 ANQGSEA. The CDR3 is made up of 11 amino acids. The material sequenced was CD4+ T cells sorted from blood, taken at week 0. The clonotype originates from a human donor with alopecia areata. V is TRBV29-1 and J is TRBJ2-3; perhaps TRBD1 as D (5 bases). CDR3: CSSTQGDTQYF. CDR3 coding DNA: TGCAGCTCCACTCAGGGAGATACGCAGTATTTT.